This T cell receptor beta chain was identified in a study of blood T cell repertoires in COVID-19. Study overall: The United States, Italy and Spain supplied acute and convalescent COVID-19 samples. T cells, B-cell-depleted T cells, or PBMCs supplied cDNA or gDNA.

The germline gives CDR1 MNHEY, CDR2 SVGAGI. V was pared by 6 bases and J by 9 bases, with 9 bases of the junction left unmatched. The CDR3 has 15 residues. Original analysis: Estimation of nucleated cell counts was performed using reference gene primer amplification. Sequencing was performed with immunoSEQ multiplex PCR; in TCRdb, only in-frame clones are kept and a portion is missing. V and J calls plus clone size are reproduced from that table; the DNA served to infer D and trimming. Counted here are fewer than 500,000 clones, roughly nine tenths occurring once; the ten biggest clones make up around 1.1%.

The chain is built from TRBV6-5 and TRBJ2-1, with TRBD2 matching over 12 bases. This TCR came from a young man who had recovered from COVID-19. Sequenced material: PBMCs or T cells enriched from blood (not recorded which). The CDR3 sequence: CASSPGTSGFSEQFF. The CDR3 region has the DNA TGTGCCAGCAGCCCAGGGACTAGCGGGTTTAGTGAGCAGTTCTTC.